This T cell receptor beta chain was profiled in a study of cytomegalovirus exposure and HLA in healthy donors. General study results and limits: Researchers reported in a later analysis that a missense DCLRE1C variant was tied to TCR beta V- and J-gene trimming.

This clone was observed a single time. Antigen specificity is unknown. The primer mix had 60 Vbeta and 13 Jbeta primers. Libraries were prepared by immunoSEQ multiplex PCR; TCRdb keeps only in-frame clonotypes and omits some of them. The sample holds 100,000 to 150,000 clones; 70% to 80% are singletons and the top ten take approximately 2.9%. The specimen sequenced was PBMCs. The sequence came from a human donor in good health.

CDR3 sequence: CASSLDNYYEQYF. In DNA, the CDR3 is TGTGCCAGCAGCCTGGACAACTACTACGAGCAGTACTTC. The V gene is TRBV6-1, the J gene TRBJ2-7; weak D call: TRBD1 (5 bases). Germline-derived CDR1 and CDR2 are MNHNS and SASEGT. With 6 bases removed from V and 3 bases from J, the gap between germline ends came to 12 bases. This CDR3 spans 13 amino acids.